The 31 T cell receptor beta chains below come from one sample, sequenced in a study of OX40 agonist ivuxolimab in advanced cancers. Some clones are missing from TCRdb's copy, which holds only in-frame ones; the method was immunoSEQ multiplex PCR. This table has roughly 70,000 clones, 84% appearing once. This specimen consisted of CD4+ or CD8+ T cells sorted from blood, obtained in a trial of the OX40 agonist ivuxolimab. These receptors came from an adult with an advanced solid tumor such as melanoma, head and neck, liver or kidney cancer.

The chain is built from TRBV28 and TRBJ1-2; 8 bases fit TRBD1. This CDR3 comprises 16 residues. The germline V gene has CDR1 MDHEN and CDR2 SYDVKM. After removal of 2 bases from V and 5 bases from J, the junction contained 10 bases not matched to a gene. Here the CDR3 reads CASSLRPGGAGYGYTF. In DNA, the CDR3 is TGTGCCAGCAGTTTAAGGCCAGGGGGCGCGGGGTATGGCTACACCTTC.

This clone came up once. The V call is TRBV27, the J call TRBJ1-1; D call uncertain. Trimming cost V 0 bases and J 6 bases, with 17 bases left between them. The germline CDR1 and CDR2 sequences are MNHEY and SMNVEV (reference sequence). CDR3 length: 16 amino acids. In DNA, the CDR3 is TGTGCCAGCAGTTTATCGTCGGGAACACGTAGTCCTGAAGCTTTCTTT. Translated: CASSLSSGTRSPEAFF.

The CDR3 DNA reads as TGTGCCAGCAGTTACTGGGGGGGGGACAATGAGCAGTTCTTC. It translates to CASSYWGGDNEQFF. The chain employs TRBV6-6 and TRBJ2-1; 7 nucleotides match TRBD2. This CDR3 contains 14 residues. Germline V CDR1 and CDR2: MNHNY, SVGAGI (reference sequence). V gave up 1 base and J gave up 5 bases; unmatched junction bases: 2.

V is TRBV27 and J is TRBJ2-7, with D perhaps TRBD2 (6 bases). V was clipped by 5 bases and J by 5 bases, with 19 bases between them. CDR3 length: 15 residues. Germline V gives CDR1 MNHEY, CDR2 SMNVEV (reference sequence). The CDR3 sequence is CASSLELREGNEQYF. The DNA of the CDR3 is TGTGCCAGCAGTCTCGAGTTGCGGGAAGGGAACGAGCAGTACTTC.

With regard to this clone: An end of the junction differs from the germline gene, which may be a read error. The gene calls are TRBV19 and TRBJ2-3; the D is unclear. CDR1 is LNHDA and CDR2 is SQIVND in the germline V gene (reference sequence). This CDR3 has 15 residues. For the CDR3, the DNA is TGTGCCAATAGTATCCGCCCTACCACCGGAGATACGCAGTATTTT. Amino acids: CANSIRPTTGDTQYF.

The V gene is TRBV5-1, the J gene TRBJ2-5; 13 positions match TRBD2. This CDR3 region has 14 residues. The germline gives CDR1 SGHRS, CDR2 YFSETQ. Trimming removed 7 bases from V and 9 bases from J; junction bases left unmatched: 9. Here the CDR3 DNA reads TGCGCCAGCGGGACTAGCGGGGCCTCTGGGGCCCAGTACTTC. Its protein is CASGTSGASGAQYF. The entire variable domain, with the rest obtained from reference TRBV5-1 and TRBJ2-5, is as follows: KAGVTQTPRYLIKTRGQQVTLSCSPISGHRSVSWYQQTPGQGLQFLFEYFSETQRNKGNFPGRFSGRQFSNSRSEMNVSTLELGDSALYLCASGTSGASGAQYFGPGTRLLVL.

This clone was counted a single time. The chain is built from TRBV6-1 and TRBJ1-6; tentative D call: TRBD1 (6 bases). Germline V CDR1 and CDR2: MNHNS, SASEGT. V was cut by 8 bases and J by 7 bases, with 12 bases left in between. The CDR3 consists of 13 residues. CDR3 region: CASRGGPNSPLHF. CDR3 in DNA: TGTGCCAGCCGGGGGGGGCCCAATTCACCCCTCCACTTT.

This chain uses TRBV7-3 with TRBJ1-1, with TRBD1 identical over 8 bases. J lost 5 bases, V lost 1 base, and 0 bases had no gene match. Looked up from germline, CDR1 is SGHTA and CDR2 is FQGTGA. This CDR3 region has 13 residues. The DNA of the CDR3 is TGTGCCAGCAGCTTAAGACAGGGGACTGAAGCTTTCTTT. Residues: CASSLRQGTEAFF.

V gene TRBV27 combines with J gene TRBJ2-1; the match to TRBD2 covers 10 bases. CDR1 MNHEY and CDR2 SMNVEV come from the germline V gene (reference sequence). The length of the CDR3 is 16 residues. The V and J ends lost 2 bases and 10 bases, in that order; junction bases with no gene match: 11. DNA for the CDR3: TGTGCCAGCAGTTTACCCTCCCTAGCGGGAGTACGGGAGCAGTTCTTC. Translation: CASSLPSLAGVREQFF.

V usage is TRBV6-5 and J usage is TRBJ1-1; D is unclear. Between the trimmed V and J ends, which lost 0 bases and 8 bases, there was a span of 13 bases. CDR3 size: 14 residues. Germline V gene data show CDR1 as MNHEY and CDR2 as SVGAGI. CDR3 nucleotides: TGTGCCAGCAGTTACTCGTACGAGGGAGGGGAAGCTTTCTTT. Translated: CASSYSYEGGEAFF.

The chain links TRBV7-9 to TRBJ2-5, with 7 bases lining up with TRBD1. Germline-derived CDR1 and CDR2 are SEHNR and FQNEAQ (reference sequence). J was trimmed by 1 base and V by 0 bases; bases with no gene match: 2. The CDR3 is 15 residues long. The CDR3 DNA sequence: TGTGCCAGCAGCTTAGCCAGACAGGGCCAAGAGACCCAGTACTTC. Translating gives CASSLARQGQETQYF.

The sample holds one count of this clone. This sequence joins TRBV19 and TRBJ2-7, with a tentative D call TRBD1 (5 bases). There are 15 residues in the CDR3. Germline CDR1 reads LNHDA; CDR2 reads SQIVND (reference sequence). V was clipped by 3 bases and J by 0 bases, with 12 bases between them. CDR3 DNA sequence: TGTGCCAGTAGTATCGCGCAGGGTAACTCCTACGAGCAGTACTTC. Translating it yields CASSIAQGNSYEQYF.

The rearrangement uses TRBV5-1 and TRBJ2-3; TRBD1 agrees at 12 bases. V dropped 0 bases and J dropped 6; count of bases not matched to a gene: 5. Germline V gene data show CDR1 as SGHRS and CDR2 as YFSETQ. The CDR3 covers 16 residues. CDR3 nucleotide sequence: TGCGCCAGCAGCTTGGGGGACAGGGGGCGAGGTGATACGCAGTATTTT. Its translation: CASSLGDRGRGDTQYF.

The J gene is TRBJ2-3, the V gene TRBV7-3, with 13 bases aligning to TRBD2. The CDR3 consists of 16 residues. With V trimmed by 5 bases and J by 2 bases, 4 bases remained unmatched. Germline CDR1 SGHTA, CDR2 FQGTGA. CDR3 sequence (DNA): TGTGCCAGCAGCCCCGGACTAGCGGGAGCCACAGATACGCAGTATTTT. Translated, it gives CASSPGLAGATDTQYF.

The V gene is TRBV27, the J gene TRBJ2-1, with 11 bases matching TRBD2. Germline V lookup: CDR1 MNHEY, CDR2 SMNVEV (reference sequence). Trimming removed 6 bases from V and 8 bases from J; junction bases left unmatched: 18. The CDR3 is 18 amino acids. The CDR3 reads CASSRHPVAGGPRDEQFF. Here the CDR3 DNA reads TGTGCCAGCAGCCGCCACCCCGTAGCGGGGGGGCCGCGAGATGAGCAGTTCTTC.

The chain couples TRBV5-1 to TRBJ1-4; D is ambiguous. This CDR3 contains 11 residues. The ends were cut back, 5 bases at V and 12 bases at J, with 11 bases in the middle. From germline, CDR1 is SGHRS and CDR2 YFSETQ. The CDR3 loop is CASSDLGELFF. The CDR3 DNA follows: TGCGCCAGCAGTGATCTTGGGGAACTGTTTTTT.

This clone was seen a handful of times. Written as DNA, the CDR3 is TGTGCCAGTAGGCGGGGATCGACACCTCAGCCCCAGCATTTT. Residues: CASRRGSTPQPQHF. J is TRBJ1-5 and V is TRBV19; no firm D call. This CDR3 has 14 amino acids. V lost 6 bases and J 6 bases, leaving 15 bases between the germline ends. Germline CDR1 is LNHDA and CDR2 is SQIVND (reference sequence).

This chain links TRBV25-1 with TRBJ1-5; a possible D gene is TRBD1 (6 bases). Trimming left V 5 bases short and J 1 base short, with 12 bases between. Germline CDR1 MGHDK, CDR2 SYGVNS. This CDR3 contains 15 residues. The CDR3 is CASSRSGASNQPQHF. In nucleotides, the CDR3 is TGTGCCAGCAGTCGGTCGGGGGCGAGCAATCAGCCCCAGCATTTT.

J is TRBJ1-6 and V is TRBV11-2; D is unresolved. The V end lost 0 bases, the J end lost 0 bases, and 9 bases lay between the germline ends. The germline V gene has CDR1 SGHAT and CDR2 FQNNGV. This CDR3 has 17 amino acids. CDR3 amino acids: CASSLDLQSSYNSPLHF. The CDR3 nucleotides read TGTGCCAGCAGCTTAGATTTACAGAGCTCCTATAATTCACCCCTCCACTTT.

The chain combines TRBV4-1 with TRBJ2-1; D is perhaps TRBD2 (5 bases). CDR1 and CDR2 (germline): MGHRA, YSYEKL. Trimming removed 1 base from V and 3 bases from J, with 22 bases in between. The CDR3 contains 19 residues. The CDR3 here is CASSQGRLGKGGFYNEQFF. CDR3 sequence (DNA): TGCGCCAGCAGCCAAGGTCGCTTAGGGAAAGGAGGATTCTACAATGAGCAGTTCTTC.

This chain connects TRBV11-2 to TRBJ1-4, with D perhaps TRBD1 (5 bases). The CDR3 extends over 17 amino acids. The V end was cut by 5 bases, the J end by 2 bases, with 18 bases between. CDR1 is SGHAT, CDR2 FQNNGV, per germline. CDR3: CASSPRGAGRTNEKLFF. As DNA, the CDR3 is TGTGCCAGCAGCCCAAGAGGTGCGGGGCGGACTAATGAAAAACTGTTTTTT. Looking up the rest from reference TRBV11-2 and TRBJ1-4 gives the full variable domain: EAGVAQSPRYKIIEKRQSVAFWCNPISGHATLYWYQQILGQGPKLLIQFQNNGVVDDSQLPKDRFSAERLKGVDSTLKIQPAKLEDSAVYLCASSPRGAGRTNEKLFFGSGTQLSVL.

J is TRBJ2-3 and V is TRBV5-5, with 9 bases lining up with TRBD1. CDR3 length equals 16 residues. J gave up 0 bases and V 4 bases, and 6 bases lay outside the gene matches. Germline CDR1 SGHKS, CDR2 YYEKEE (reference sequence). In nucleotides, the CDR3 is TGTGCCAGCAGCACGGACAGGGGTTTTAGCACAGATACGCAGTATTTT. Amino acid sequence: CASSTDRGFSTDTQYF. Together with reference TRBV5-5 and TRBJ2-3, the CDR3 gives the full variable domain: DAGVTQSPTHLIKTRGQQVTLRCSPISGHKSVSWYQQVLGQGPQFIFQYYEKEERGRGNFPDRFSARQFPNYSSELNVNALLLGDSALYLCASSTDRGFSTDTQYFGPGTRLTVL.

The chain recombines TRBV29-1 with TRBJ1-1; a possible D gene is TRBD1 (6 bases). The CDR3 extends over 13 amino acids. Trimming took 4 bases from V and 6 from J, leaving 15 bases between them. Germline V gene lookup returns CDR1 SQVTM and CDR2 ANQGSEA. Here the CDR3 reads CSVGRGGIAEAFF. The CDR3 DNA reads TGCAGCGTTGGTAGGGGGGGAATCGCTGAAGCTTTCTTT.

This CDR3 reads CASSAGGFYSGNTIYF. The CDR3 DNA is TGTGCCAGCAGCGCTGGGGGGTTTTACTCTGGAAACACCATATATTTT. The rearrangement links TRBV9 to TRBJ1-3; D perhaps matches TRBD1 (5 bases). Trimming removed 3 bases from V and 0 bases from J, with 13 bases in between. The CDR3 has 16 residues. The germline CDR1 and CDR2 sequences are SGDLS and YYNGEE.

Notes on this clone: A junction boundary mismatches the germline segment, possibly from a read error. The chain recombines TRBV28 with TRBJ2-7; 7 bases map to TRBD2. Per germline, CDR1 MDHEN and CDR2 SYDVKM. The length of the CDR3 is 15 residues. CDR3 sequence: CASSLRGGAKSEQNF. In DNA form, the CDR3 reads TGTGCCAGCAGTTTGCGGGGAGGGGCGAAGAGCGAGCAGAACTTC.

V usage is TRBV5-6 and J usage is TRBJ1-2; 7 bases are shared with TRBD1. Looked up from germline, CDR1 is SGHDT and CDR2 is YYEEEE. The ends lost 2 bases at V and 2 bases at J; junction bases unmatched: 6. CDR3 length equals 15 residues. CDR3 sequence (DNA): TGTGCCAGCAGCTTCAGCCGGGACAGAAACTATGGCTACACCTTC. It specifies CASSFSRDRNYGYTF. Using reference TRBV5-6 and TRBJ1-2 for the parts outside the CDR3, the full variable domain is DAGVTQSPTHLIKTRGQQVTLRCSPKSGHDTVSWYQQALGQGPQFIFQYYEEEERQRGNFPDRFSGHQFPNYSSELNVNALLLGDSALYLCASSFSRDRNYGYTFGSGTRLTVV.

This clone has just one count. The chain uses TRBV7-3 and TRBJ2-1; the D is unclear. Trimming removed 5 bases from V and 5 bases from J, with 16 bases in between. The CDR3 contains 15 residues. Looked up from germline, CDR1 is SGHTA and CDR2 is FQGTGA. CDR3 loop: CASSQISAGDNEQFF. The CDR3 region has the DNA TGTGCCAGCAGCCAAATTTCGGCAGGCGACAATGAGCAGTTCTTC.

The rearrangement uses TRBV30 and TRBJ1-1; 9 bases are shared with TRBD1. The length of the CDR3 is 13 residues. V was clipped by 0 bases and J by 9 bases; unmatched bases: 5. The germline V gene encodes CDR1 GTSNPN and CDR2 SVGIG (reference sequence). The CDR3 DNA is TGTGCCTGGAGTGTAGGGGGGACAGGGAAAGCTTTCTTT. It specifies CAWSVGGTGKAFF.

The rearrangement joins TRBV5-1 to TRBJ1-5; tentative D call: TRBD1 (5 bases). Germline V gene lookup returns CDR1 SGHRS and CDR2 YFSETQ. V lost 0 bases, J lost 2 bases, and 12 bases lay in between. This CDR3 has 16 residues. CDR3 DNA sequence: TGCGCCAGCAGCTTGGGATGGGGGGGTGGCAATCAGCCCCAGCATTTT. Protein sequence: CASSLGWGGGNQPQHF. Combining the CDR3 with reference TRBV5-1 and TRBJ1-5 gives the whole variable domain KAGVTQTPRYLIKTRGQQVTLSCSPISGHRSVSWYQQTPGQGLQFLFEYFSETQRNKGNFPGRFSGRQFSNSRSEMNVSTLELGDSALYLCASSLGWGGGNQPQHFGDGTRLSIL.

Of note for this clone: This CDR3 is also generated by other DNA sequences in the sample. The chain is built from TRBV28 and TRBJ2-7, with 11 bases lining up with TRBD2. The V segment lost 2 bases and the J segment 2 bases; nucleotides outside the gene matches: 2. The germline gives CDR1 MDHEN, CDR2 SYDVKM. The CDR3 sequence is 15 residues long. The CDR3: CASSLGTSGTYEQYF. The CDR3 DNA reads as TGTGCCAGCAGTTTAGGGACTAGCGGTACCTACGAGCAGTACTTC.

This clone was counted a few times. The chain recombines TRBV10-1 with TRBJ2-1; no definite D call. Trimming pared 0 bases from V and 7 bases from J, leaving 7 bases between. Germline CDR1 WNHNN, CDR2 SYGVQD (reference sequence). This CDR3 spans 13 amino acids. CDR3 coding DNA: TGCGCCAGCAGTGAGTCGGGTCGGAATGAGCAGTTCTTC. The encoded protein is CASSESGRNEQFF.